Below are 19 T cell receptor beta chains sequenced from a single sample in a study of T cell responses to AZD1222 COVID-19 vaccine. Some clones are missing from TCRdb's copy, which holds only in-frame ones; the method was immunoSEQ multiplex PCR. The data contain around 150,000 clones, 90% to 95% of them singletons. The specimen comprised peripheral blood, sampled on day 0 of AZD1222 vaccination. The source is an adult in good health.

Comments on this clone: A read error may account for a junction end that differs from germline. V is TRBV14 and J is TRBJ1-4; D uncertain. This CDR3 has 15 amino acids. Germline V CDR1 and CDR2: SGHDN, FVKESK. In DNA form, the CDR3 reads TGTGCCAGCAGCTCTTACAGTAGGGCGAATGGAAAACTGTTTTTT. Residues: CASSSYSRANGKLFF. The complete variable domain, with remaining parts taken from reference TRBV14 and TRBJ1-4, reads EAGVTQFPSHSVIEKGQTVTLRCDPISGHDNLYWYRRVMGKEIKFLLHFVKESKQDESGMPNNRFLAERTGGTYSTLKVQPAELEDSGVYFCASSSYSRANGKLFFGSGTQLSVL.

V usage is TRBV12-5 and J usage is TRBJ2-2; TRBD1 is a possible D gene (6 bases). V was cut by 6 bases and J by 7 bases, with 15 bases left in between. Germline V lookup: CDR1 LGHNT, CDR2 FRNRAP. This CDR3 region has 14 residues. The CDR3 sequence: CASGLQGLVGELFF. CDR3 in DNA: TGTGCTAGTGGACTACAGGGTCTTGTCGGGGAGCTGTTTTTT.

The rearrangement links TRBV10-3 to TRBJ1-4; no definite D call. Germline assignment: CDR1 ENHRY and CDR2 SYGVKD. The CDR3 totals 13 residues. V was shortened by 10 bases and J by 3 bases, with 12 bases between the two germline ends. The CDR3 reads CATSVNANEKLFF. DNA of the CDR3: TGTGCCACCTCAGTTAACGCTAATGAAAAACTGTTTTTT.

The chain uses TRBV4-3 and TRBJ1-3, with unresolved D. The CDR3 loop spans 15 amino acids. V lost 0 bases to trimming and J lost 2 bases, with 8 bases between them. Germline values: CDR1 LGHNA, CDR2 YSLEER. CDR3 region: CASSQDRVPGNTIYF. The CDR3 bases are TGCGCCAGCAGCCAAGATCGGGTACCTGGAAACACCATATATTTT.

This chain connects TRBV9 to TRBJ1-1; TRBD1 matches 8 bases. CDR3 length equals 14 residues. Germline V gives CDR1 SGDLS, CDR2 YYNGEE. With 4 bases clipped from V and 3 bases from J, the junction kept 5 bases outside the gene matches. This CDR3 is CASSQTGAHTEAFF. The CDR3 DNA sequence: TGTGCCAGCAGCCAGACAGGGGCGCACACTGAAGCTTTCTTT.

V gene TRBV5-1 combines with J gene TRBJ2-7, with D tentatively TRBD1 (6 bases). This CDR3 comprises 14 residues. Deletions cut 3 bases from V and 2 bases from J, with 12 bases between. Germline values: CDR1 SGHRS, CDR2 YFSETQ. CDR3 sequence reads: CASSSQGLAYEQYF. The CDR3 nucleotides are TGCGCCAGCAGCTCGCAGGGGCTAGCCTACGAGCAGTACTTC.

The gene calls are TRBV27 and TRBJ1-6; a weak D match, TRBD1 (5 bases). Germline V CDR1 and CDR2: MNHEY, SMNVEV (reference sequence). V was pared by 5 bases and J by 7 bases, with 15 bases between. The CDR3 spans 15 residues. The chain's CDR3 is CASSIGVIPNSPLHF. The CDR3 bases are TGTGCCAGCAGTATAGGGGTAATTCCAAATTCACCCCTCCACTTT.

The chain has TRBV28 and TRBJ2-7; 9 bases fit TRBD2. V gave up 4 bases and J gave up 0 bases; unmatched junction bases: 10. The germline V gene has CDR1 MDHEN and CDR2 SYDVKM. The CDR3 runs to 17 residues. CDR3 protein: CASSSVAGAFDSYEQYF. For the CDR3, the DNA is TGTGCCAGCAGTTCTGTAGCGGGAGCCTTTGACTCCTACGAGCAGTACTTC.

J is TRBJ1-4 and V is TRBV6-5, with D hard to call. CDR3 length: 16 residues. Germline CDR1 is MNHEY and CDR2 is SVGAGI. The V gene lost 3 bases and the J gene lost 1 base, with 12 bases spanning the gap. The CDR3 sequence is CASSYNRRRTNEKLFF. In nucleotides, the CDR3 is TGTGCCAGCAGTTATAACCGGCGTCGAACTAATGAAAAACTGTTTTTT.

J is TRBJ2-1 and V is TRBV5-4, with 9 positions matching TRBD1. The CDR3 covers 15 residues. Germline loops: CDR1 SGHNT, CDR2 YYREEE (reference sequence). V dropped 4 bases and J dropped 11; count of bases not matched to a gene: 13. DNA of the CDR3: TGTGCCAGCAGCGCTGGACAGGGGCCGGCGAATCAGCAGTTCTTC. Translated, it gives CASSAGQGPANQQFF.

V is TRBV6-6 and J is TRBJ2-2, with 7 bases aligning to TRBD1. V shed 5 bases and J 0 bases; nucleotides not matched to a gene: 6. Germline V CDR1 and CDR2: MNHNY, SVGAGI (reference sequence). The CDR3 sequence is 16 residues long. CDR3 sequence: CASSKPQGPNTGELFF. The DNA for the CDR3 is TGTGCCAGCAGTAAACCACAGGGGCCGAACACCGGGGAGCTGTTTTTT.

J is TRBJ1-5 and V is TRBV19, with D possibly TRBD1 on 5 matching bases. Trimming pared 2 bases from V and 0 bases from J, leaving 11 bases between. CDR1 is LNHDA and CDR2 is SQIVND in the germline V gene (reference sequence). This CDR3 comprises 16 residues. CDR3 coding DNA: TGTGCCAGTAGTATAATGAGAGGGACTAGCAATCAGCCCCAGCATTTT. It yields the protein CASSIMRGTSNQPQHF.

The gene calls are TRBV7-9 and TRBJ2-1; 8 bases match TRBD1. After removal of 5 bases from V and 2 bases from J, the junction contained 14 bases not matched to a gene. The CDR3 extends over 18 amino acids. Germline loops: CDR1 SEHNR, CDR2 FQNEAQ (reference sequence). CDR3 amino acids: CASSNTPRGQGPYNEQFF. In nucleotides, the CDR3 is TGTGCCAGCAGCAATACTCCCCGTGGACAGGGACCCTACAATGAGCAGTTCTTC.

This chain joins TRBV5-1 and TRBJ2-1; 11 nucleotides align to TRBD2. After removal of 4 bases from V and 6 bases from J, the junction contained 12 bases not matched to a gene. The CDR3 has 17 amino acids. The V gene's germline CDR1 is SGHRS and CDR2 YFSETQ. In nucleotides, the CDR3 is TGCGCCAGCAGCCCCCCGTTACTAGCGGGAGAGCTCAATGAGCAGTTCTTC. Translated: CASSPPLLAGELNEQFF.

The rearrangement uses TRBV18 and TRBJ1-1, with unresolved D. V lost 2 bases to trimming and J lost 7 bases, with 11 bases between them. Germline V gene lookup returns CDR1 KGHSH and CDR2 LQKENI. CDR3 length: 13 amino acids. As DNA, the CDR3 is TGTGCCAGCTCACCAAGGTCAGAGGGTGAAGCTTTCTTT. It yields the protein CASSPRSEGEAFF.

This clone has just a few counts. The CDR3 sequence is CASSLEVVTYEQYF. CDR3 DNA: TGTGCCAGCAGCTTAGAGGTAGTGACCTACGAGCAGTACTTC. V gene TRBV7-2 combines with J gene TRBJ2-7; D not resolved. V was trimmed by 1 base and J by 2 bases, leaving 9 bases between them. CDR3 length equals 14 residues. The germline CDR1 and CDR2 sequences are SGHTA and FQGNSA.

The V and J genes are TRBV5-4 and TRBJ2-7, with D perhaps matching TRBD1 (6 bases). Trimming took 2 bases from V and 0 from J, leaving 12 bases between them. Germline V lookup: CDR1 SGHNT, CDR2 YYREEE (reference sequence). The CDR3 totals 15 residues. CDR3 DNA sequence: TGTGCCAGCAGCTTACCCGGACAGAGCTCCTACGAGCAGTACTTC. This sequence encodes CASSLPGQSSYEQYF.

The CDR3 nucleotides are TGTGCCAGCAGTCGAGCCGGGAATAGCAATCAGCCCCAGCATTTT. As protein: CASSRAGNSNQPQHF. The chain links TRBV5-8 to TRBJ1-5; no reliable D call. Germline V lookup: CDR1 SGHTS, CDR2 YDEGEE. This CDR3 is 15 amino acids long. V was clipped by 5 bases and J by 0 bases, with 12 bases between them.

This rearrangement joins TRBV19 to TRBJ2-7; D may correspond to TRBD1 or TRBD2 (6 bases each). The CDR3 runs 17 residues. Trimming cost V 1 base and J 0 bases, with 16 bases left between them. CDR1 and CDR2 from the germline V gene are LNHDA and SQIVND (reference sequence). The CDR3 loop is CASSIVAGQLTSYEQYF. The CDR3 DNA is TGTGCCAGTAGTATAGTTGCGGGACAACTTACCTCCTACGAGCAGTACTTC.